This TCR beta chain was retrieved from a study of T cell repertoires in cytomegalovirus infection. Study as a whole: CMV infection plus the matching HLA type was flagged by public TCR beta signatures.

Note on this clonotype: The target antigen is unknown.

Study outcomes and limitations: Summed frequency of shared TCR beta families picked out CMV carriers who also had the relevant HLA.

Germline values: CDR1 MNHEY, CDR2 SMNVEV (reference sequence). CDR3 length: 15 amino acids. J gave up 7 bases and V 3 bases, and 9 bases lay outside the gene matches. TCRdb ran MiXCR on the reads and lists one entry per CDR3 protein. The sample lists around 770,000 distinct CDR3 sequences; about 28% were seen once. The genes are TRBV27 and TRBJ2-7; 10 bases agree with TRBD1. This TCR was recovered from a human donor in good health (CMV status not recorded). Some clones in this sample may be carry-over from other donors' samples. The sequencing here drew on cultured CD8+ T cells from PBMCs, taken from culture after CMV antigen stimulation. The CDR3: CASSLIGTGDWEQYF. CDR3 sequence (DNA): TGTGCCAGCAGTTTGATTGGGACAGGGGATTGGGAGCAGTACTTC.